These 25 T cell receptor beta chains came from one sample sequenced in a study of beta chain features in type 1 diabetes. General study findings and limits: Significant though moderate, a shortening of TCRB CDR3s appeared in all four CD4+ subsets of Type 1 diabetes patients.

What was sequenced were expressed TCRB transcripts, since all of the isolated RNA had been reverse transcribed. Sequencing used immunoSEQ multiplex PCR; TCRdb keeps in-frame clones, though not all of them. The table includes 150,000 to 190,000 clones, about 9.4% detected once. No antigen has been identified for these receptors. Sequenced: central memory CD4+ T cells from blood. The receptors here all came from a man under 40 with type 1 diabetes.

This clone was counted ten times or more. The genes are TRBV7-2 and TRBJ2-7; the D gene is possibly TRBD2 (5 bases). The CDR3 is 15 amino acids. V dropped 4 bases and J dropped 0 bases, with 13 bases sitting between them. Germline V gene lookup returns CDR1 SGHTA and CDR2 FQGNSA. The CDR3 here is CASSSTSRGSYEQYF. Here the CDR3 DNA reads TGTGCCAGCAGCTCCACCTCCCGGGGCTCCTACGAGCAGTACTTC.

This clone has just a few counts. The chain is built from TRBV30 and TRBJ1-5; D is uncertain. In germline, CDR1 is GTSNPN, CDR2 SVGIG (reference sequence). The CDR3 has 13 amino acids. V lost 1 base and J lost 5, with 9 bases in between. The CDR3 sequence is CAWSGALHQPQHF. In DNA form, the CDR3 reads TGTGCCTGGAGTGGGGCACTGCATCAGCCCCAGCATTTT.

The table lists this clone with a count of one. This rearrangement joins TRBV6-6 to TRBJ1-2; no firm D call. This CDR3 contains 13 residues. The V end lost 7 bases, the J end lost 1 base, and 10 bases lay between the germline ends. Germline CDR1 reads MNHNY; CDR2 reads SVGAGI (reference sequence). CDR3 nucleotides: TGTGCCAGCACCCCCGGTCTTAACTATGGCTACACCTTC. Its protein product is CASTPGLNYGYTF.

The chain employs TRBV5-6 and TRBJ2-1; TRBD2 might be the D (6 bases). The V and J ends lost 2 bases and 9 bases respectively, with 15 bases between them. This CDR3 has 14 residues. Germline V gene data show CDR1 as SGHDT and CDR2 as YYEEEE. Written as DNA, the CDR3 is TGTGCCAGCAGCTTACGGAGGGGAATTGGTGAGCAGTTCTTC. It specifies CASSLRRGIGEQFF.

This clone was counted a few times. The V and J genes are TRBV30 and TRBJ2-3; no clear D gene. Germline CDR1 is GTSNPN and CDR2 is SVGIG (reference sequence). This CDR3 spans 13 amino acids. Trimming cost V 4 bases and J 0 bases, with 8 bases left between them. The CDR3 DNA reads TGTGCCTGGACGCCAGGTAGCACAGATACGCAGTATTTT. Protein sequence: CAWTPGSTDTQYF.

V usage is TRBV7-9 and J usage is TRBJ1-1; TRBD1 is a possible D gene (6 bases). Per the germline V gene, CDR1 is SEHNR and CDR2 is FQNEAQ (reference sequence). Trimming shortened V by 1 base and J by 6 bases, and 9 bases separated the two germline ends. The CDR3 consists of 13 residues. The DNA of the CDR3 is TGTGCCAGCAGCTTAGGTGGGGGCTCTGAAGCTTTCTTT. It encodes CASSLGGGSEAFF.

The chain employs TRBV7-2 and TRBJ2-7; 8 nucleotides match TRBD2. J was trimmed by 4 bases and V by 6 bases; bases with no gene match: 11. Germline lookup yields CDR1 SGHTA and CDR2 FQGNSA. The CDR3 has 15 amino acids. CDR3 region: CASSFGGTSAYEQYF. The CDR3 bases are TGTGCCAGCAGTTTTGGGGGGACTAGTGCGTACGAGCAGTACTTC.

This chain joins TRBV9 and TRBJ2-7; D uncertain. The length of the CDR3 is 14 residues. The germline CDR1 and CDR2 sequences are SGDLS and YYNGEE. Trimming removed 0 bases at V and 0 bases at J, with 7 bases between. DNA of the CDR3: TGTGCCAGCAGCGTAGTTGCTACCTCCTACGAGCAGTACTTC. It encodes CASSVVATSYEQYF.

This clone was seen a handful of times. The rearrangement links TRBV2 to TRBJ2-7; TRBD2 is a possible D gene (6 bases). Germline-derived CDR1 and CDR2 are SNHLY and FYNNEI. Trimming stripped 10 bases from V and 0 bases from J, with 13 bases between. This CDR3 comprises 13 residues. CDR3 nucleotide sequence: TGTGCCATCACCATAGCGGACTCCTACGAGCAGTACTTC. It specifies CAITIADSYEQYF.

This clone was seen only a few times. The V gene is TRBV29-1, the J gene TRBJ2-7; 9 bases line up with TRBD1. V was clipped by 5 bases and J by 3 bases; unmatched bases: 5. The CDR3 sequence is 13 residues long. The V gene's germline CDR1 is SQVTM and CDR2 ANQGSEA. CDR3 DNA: TGCAGCGTTAAAAGGGACAGGGACTACGAGCAGTACTTC. As protein: CSVKRDRDYEQYF.

This clone showed up just a few times. The J gene is TRBJ1-1, the V gene TRBV5-1; 9 nucleotides line up with TRBD1. V lost 4 bases, J lost 1 base, and 11 bases stayed unmatched. Germline CDR1 reads SGHRS; CDR2 reads YFSETQ. The CDR3 is 17 residues long. The CDR3 DNA sequence: TGCGCCAGCAGCCCGGGACAGGGTGCCCTTCCGAACACTGAAGCTTTCTTT. Translating gives CASSPGQGALPNTEAFF.

This clone came up a few times. The rearrangement uses TRBV4-3 and TRBJ2-2; D not certain. Trimming cost V 1 base and J 1 base, with 10 bases left between them. Germline V CDR1 and CDR2: LGHNA, YSLEER. There are 16 residues in the CDR3. This CDR3 is CASSQAPIGNTGELFF. DNA for the CDR3: TGCGCCAGCAGCCAAGCCCCCATCGGGAACACCGGGGAGCTGTTTTTT.

The chain carries TRBV4-3 and TRBJ2-1; perhaps TRBD1 as D (7 bases). Germline CDR1 is LGHNA and CDR2 is YSLEER. The CDR3 spans 16 residues. Trimming shortened V by 0 bases and J by 4 bases, and 13 bases separated the two germline ends. CDR3 protein: CASSQEEGQFYNEQFF. The DNA for the CDR3 is TGCGCCAGCAGCCAAGAGGAGGGACAGTTTTACAATGAGCAGTTCTTC.

As to this clone: One end of the junction fails to match germline, which may point to a read error. This sequence joins TRBV7-7 and TRBJ2-1; TRBD2 matches 12 bases. Germline V gene lookup returns CDR1 SSHAT and CDR2 FNYEAQ (reference sequence). The CDR3 length is 17 residues. The CDR3 bases are TGTGCTAGCAGCTTAGTGAAGACTAGCGGGAGCTCTAATGAGCAGTTCTTC. Translated: CASSLVKTSGSSNEQFF.

The rearrangement joins TRBV18 to TRBJ2-7; 8 bases align to TRBD1. The V and J ends lost 3 bases and 3 bases, in that order; junction bases with no gene match: 7. Germline V gives CDR1 KGHSH, CDR2 LQKENI. CDR3 length: 15 residues. DNA of the CDR3: TGTGCCAGCTCACCGACAGGGGTATTAATCTACGAGCAGTACTTC. Its protein is CASSPTGVLIYEQYF.

This rearrangement joins TRBV27 to TRBJ1-4; 10 bases map to TRBD1. CDR1 is MNHEY, CDR2 SMNVEV, per germline (reference sequence). The CDR3 contains 14 residues. V trimming: 5 bases; J trimming: 3 bases; junction bases outside the gene matches: 0. This chain's CDR3 is CASSGTGANEKLFF. The CDR3 bases are TGTGCCAGCAGTGGGACAGGGGCTAATGAAAAACTGTTTTTT.

This clone was detected a few times. The chain combines TRBV7-9 with TRBJ2-7, with 8 nucleotides matching TRBD1. Germline V gene lookup returns CDR1 SEHNR and CDR2 FQNEAQ (reference sequence). The CDR3 has 15 amino acids. V trimming: 5 bases; J trimming: 3 bases; junction bases outside the gene matches: 9. This chain's CDR3 is CASSRTGHDLYEQYF. The CDR3 nucleotides are TGTGCCAGCAGCAGGACAGGGCACGATCTCTACGAGCAGTACTTC.

This clone was picked up a small number of times. The V call is TRBV4-2, the J call TRBJ2-5, with D perhaps TRBD1 (6 bases). CDR1 and CDR2 from the germline V gene are LGHNA and YNFKEQ. The CDR3 extends over 14 amino acids. Trimming took 4 bases from V and 1 from J, leaving 10 bases between them. The chain's CDR3 is CASSLGQFQETQYF. The DNA for the CDR3 is TGTGCCAGCAGCCTAGGACAGTTCCAAGAGACCCAGTACTTC.

This chain connects TRBV28 to TRBJ1-2; the D is unclear. Germline loops: CDR1 MDHEN, CDR2 SYDVKM. Deletions cut 3 bases from V and 3 bases from J, with 8 bases between. The CDR3 contains 13 residues. In DNA form, the CDR3 reads TGTGCCAGCAGTTTTTCGGGGTACTATGGCTACACCTTC. It translates to CASSFSGYYGYTF.

This clone was counted only a few times. The V gene is TRBV5-1, the J gene TRBJ2-7, with TRBD1 matching over 8 bases. Per the germline V gene, CDR1 is SGHRS and CDR2 is YFSETQ. The CDR3 totals 14 residues. V lost 3 bases to trimming and J lost 1 base; unmatched junction nucleotides: 3. The CDR3 sequence: CASSWDRQSYEQYF. The CDR3 nucleotides are TGCGCCAGCAGCTGGGACAGGCAATCCTACGAGCAGTACTTC.

The genes are TRBV28 and TRBJ2-1; TRBD2 is a possible D gene (6 bases). With 3 bases removed from V and 0 bases from J, the gap between germline ends came to 15 bases. Germline V gives CDR1 MDHEN, CDR2 SYDVKM. This CDR3 region has 17 residues. The CDR3 region is CASSFGGYNGSYNEQFF. Here the CDR3 DNA reads TGTGCCAGCAGTTTCGGGGGTTATAACGGCTCCTACAATGAGCAGTTCTTC.

A few counts support this clone. The chain has TRBV28 and TRBJ2-1, with 12 bases fitting TRBD2. CDR1 and CDR2 from the germline V gene are MDHEN and SYDVKM. This CDR3 is 13 amino acids long. V was pared by 11 bases and J by 6 bases, with 5 bases of the junction left unmatched. CDR3 in DNA: TGTGCCGCGGGACTAGCGGGTAGCAATGAGCAGTTCTTC. Translation gives CAAGLAGSNEQFF. The variable domain in full, with the rest retrieved from reference TRBV28 and TRBJ2-1, is DVKVTQSSRYLVKRTGEKVFLECVQDMDHENMFWYRQDPGLGLRLIYFSYDVKMKEKGDIPEGYSVSREKKERFSLILESASTNQTSMYLCAAGLAGSNEQFFGPGTRLTVL.

The gene calls are TRBV5-1 and TRBJ2-6; TRBD1 aligns across 9 bases. Germline V CDR1 and CDR2: SGHRS, YFSETQ. J was trimmed by 4 bases and V by 4 bases; bases with no gene match: 3. This CDR3 region has 15 residues. CDR3 loop: CASSTGGGGANVLTF. The DNA for the CDR3 is TGCGCCAGCAGCACAGGGGGCGGAGGGGCCAACGTCCTGACTTTC.

This clone has just a few counts. This sequence joins TRBV5-1 and TRBJ1-1; D not resolved. The CDR3 is 13 amino acids. CDR1 and CDR2 (germline): SGHRS, YFSETQ. V was trimmed by 2 bases and J by 6 bases, leaving 11 bases between them. The CDR3 DNA is TGCGCCAGCAGCTTTACGGAGGGTTCTGAAGCTTTCTTT. Protein product: CASSFTEGSEAFF.

This clone was observed a handful of times. Other DNA variants within this sample encode the same CDR3. The chain carries TRBV7-2 and TRBJ2-7; 10 nucleotides agree with TRBD2. Unmatched junction bases numbered 2, after V lost 1 base and J lost 2 bases. The V gene's germline CDR1 is SGHTA and CDR2 FQGNSA. There are 15 residues in the CDR3. The CDR3 DNA reads TGTGCCAGCAGCTTAGTAGCGGGAGGCACCTACGAGCAGTACTTC. Its protein is CASSLVAGGTYEQYF.